What follows is one T cell receptor beta chain and its context. Its antigen remains unidentified. This entry is derived from a study of OX40 agonist ivuxolimab in advanced cancers. Study-wide context: Melanoma, hepatocellular carcinoma, head and neck or renal cell cancer occurred in dose-escalation patients. Enrollees could have had prior anti-PD-1, anti-PD-L1 or anti-CTLA-4 therapy, which 40% had received.

Baseline was the first blood sampling point, followed by cycle 4 day 1 and cycle 7 day 1. The repertoire was sequenced with immunoSEQ multiplex PCR; TCRdb's copy has only in-frame clones and lacks some. The sample carries about 59,000 clones, roughly nine tenths recorded once. Study-level results: Clones of CD4+ and CD8+ blood T cells grew by week 6 at doses of 0.1 to 3.0 mg/kg.

The CDR3 covers 13 residues. J was trimmed by 5 bases and V by 7 bases; bases with no gene match: 6. The germline V gene encodes CDR1 LNHDA and CDR2 SQIVND (reference sequence). Source: CD4+ or CD8+ T cells sorted from blood, taken in a trial of the OX40 agonist ivuxolimab. The chain uses TRBV19 and TRBJ2-7; 9 nucleotides align to TRBD1. The sequence was collected from an adult with an advanced solid tumor such as melanoma, head and neck, liver or kidney cancer. CDR3 sequence reads: CASKDRGTNEQYF. The CDR3 nucleotides are TGTGCCAGTAAAGACAGGGGGACCAACGAGCAGTACTTC. The whole variable domain, filled in from reference TRBV19 and TRBJ2-7, reads DGGITQSPKYLFRKEGQNVTLSCEQNLNHDAMYWYRQDPGQGLRLIYYSQIVNDFQKGDIAEGYSVSREKKESFPLTVTSAQKNPTAFYLCASKDRGTNEQYFGPGTRLTVT.